This T cell receptor (beta chain) was sequenced for a study of blood T cell repertoires in COVID-19. Study in general: PBMCs, B-cell-depleted T cells, or T cells provided the cDNA or gDNA that made up the material.

This CDR3 contains 14 residues. The germline V gene has CDR1 MDHEN and CDR2 SYDVKM. The V end lost 6 bases, the J end lost 6 bases, and 15 bases lay between the germline ends. In the original analysis: Estimated nucleated cell counts came from reference gene primer amplification. TCRdb's copy holds only in-frame clones and misses some; the assay was immunoSEQ multiplex PCR. The V and J calls and clone size are taken from that table; D and trimming were inferred from the DNA. The table has approximately 20,000 clones, about nine tenths seen once. This chain joins TRBV28 and TRBJ2-4; D is unresolved. Sequencing was carried out using peripheral blood. The source of this sequence is a human donor in a cohort sampled during active COVID-19. The chain's CDR3 is CASSENRRVNIQYF. Here the CDR3 DNA reads TGTGCCAGCAGCGAGAACCGACGGGTAAACATTCAGTACTTC.